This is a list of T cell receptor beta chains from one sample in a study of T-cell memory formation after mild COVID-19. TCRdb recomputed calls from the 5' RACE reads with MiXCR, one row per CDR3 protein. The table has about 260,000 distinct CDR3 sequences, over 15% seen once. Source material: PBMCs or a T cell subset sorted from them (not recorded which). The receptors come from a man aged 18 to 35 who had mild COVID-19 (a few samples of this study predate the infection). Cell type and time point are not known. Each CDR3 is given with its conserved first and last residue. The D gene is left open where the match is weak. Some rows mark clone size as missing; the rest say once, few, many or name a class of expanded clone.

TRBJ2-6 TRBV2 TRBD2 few CASSGTSTLGANVLTF TGTGCCAGCAGTGGGACTAGCACCCTTGGGGCCAACGTCCTGACTTTC
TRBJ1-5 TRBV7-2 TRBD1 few CASSSWDRGGNQPQHF TGTGCCAGCAGCTCCTGGGACAGGGGAGGCAATCAGCCCCAGCATTTT
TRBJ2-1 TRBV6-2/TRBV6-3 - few CASSYGGGLSSYNEQFF TGTGCCAGCAGTTACGGCGGGGGCCTGAGCTCCTACAATGAGCAGTTCTTC
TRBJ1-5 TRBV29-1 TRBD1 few CSVVTGGYQPQHF TGCAGCGTAGTGACAGGGGGCTATCAGCCCCAGCATTTT
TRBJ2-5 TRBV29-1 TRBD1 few CSGGQGQETQYF TGCAGCGGGGGACAGGGCCAAGAGACCCAGTACTTC
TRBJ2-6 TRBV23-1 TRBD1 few CASSQCQWTGGTGANVLTF TGCGCCAGCAGTCAATGCCAGTGGACAGGGGGTACGGGGGCCAACGTCCTGACTTTC
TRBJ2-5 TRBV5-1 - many CASSLGTTKETQYF TGCGCCAGCAGCTTGGGGACTACTAAAGAGACCCAGTACTTC
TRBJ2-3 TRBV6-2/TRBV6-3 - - CASSYSRGFKDTQYF TGTGCCAGCAGTTACTCTAGGGGATTCAAGGATACGCAGTATTTT
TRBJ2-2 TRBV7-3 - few CASGGEDTGELFF TGTGCCAGCGGCGGGGAGGACACCGGGGAGCTGTTTTTT
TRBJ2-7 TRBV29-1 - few CSGGTNSYEQYF TGCAGCGGAGGGACGAACTCCTACGAGCAGTACTTC
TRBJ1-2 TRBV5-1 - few CATALGDFNYGYTF TGCGCCACCGCCCTGGGGGATTTTAACTATGGCTACACCTTC
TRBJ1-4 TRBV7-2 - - CASSPTQTAEKLFF TGTGCCAGCAGCCCGACGCAAACAGCAGAAAAACTGTTTTTT
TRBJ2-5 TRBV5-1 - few CASSPGAQGMETQYF TGCGCCAGCAGCCCCGGAGCACAGGGAATGGAGACCCAGTACTTC
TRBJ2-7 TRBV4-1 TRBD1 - CASSQEGTGSYEQYF TGCGCCAGCAGCCAAGAAGGGACAGGATCCTACGAGCAGTACTTC
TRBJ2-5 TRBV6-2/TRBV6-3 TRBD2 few CASSTGAGGLETQYF TGTGCCAGCAGTACGGGAGCGGGGGGGTTGGAGACCCAGTACTTC
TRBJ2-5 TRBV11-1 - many CASSLQGYQETQYF TGTGCCAGCAGCTTACAGGGATACCAAGAGACCCAGTACTTC
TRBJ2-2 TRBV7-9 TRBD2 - CASRPLTSAGELFF TGTGCCAGCAGACCTCTAACTAGCGCCGGGGAGCTGTTTTTT
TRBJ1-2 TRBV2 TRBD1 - CASTWTGEGYGYTF TGTGCCAGCACCTGGACAGGGGAGGGCTATGGCTACACCTTC
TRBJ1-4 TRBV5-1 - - CASSFAASANEKLFF TGCGCCAGCAGCTTTGCAGCTTCGGCTAATGAAAAACTGTTTTTT
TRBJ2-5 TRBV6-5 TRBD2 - CASMNSLAGETQYF TGTGCCAGCATGAACAGCCTAGCGGGGGAGACCCAGTACTTC
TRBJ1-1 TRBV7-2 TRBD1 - CASSFYGQEHPGAFF TGTGCCAGCAGCTTTTACGGACAGGAGCATCCCGGAGCTTTCTTT
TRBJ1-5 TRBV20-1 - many CSARPRAGRGPNQPQHF TGCAGTGCTAGGCCCCGGGCGGGCCGAGGCCCCAATCAGCCCCAGCATTTT
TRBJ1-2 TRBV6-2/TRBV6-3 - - CASGLQDGYTF TGTGCCAGCGGTCTCCAGGATGGCTACACCTTC